This T cell receptor (beta chain) was identified in a study of T-cell memory formation after mild COVID-19. This CDR3 is built from 11 residues. The germline V and J ends were trimmed by 5 bases and 7 bases, with 11 bases remaining between them. Per the germline V gene, CDR1 is DFQATT and CDR2 is SNEGSKA (reference sequence). This clonotype was observed many times. TCRdb analysed the 5' RACE reads with MiXCR anew, one entry per CDR3 protein. The sample records 200,000 to 250,000 distinct CDR3 sequences, about 9.2% being singletons. The gene calls are TRBV20-1 and TRBJ1-1; D call uncertain. The sequencing input was PBMCs or a T cell subset sorted from them (not recorded which). The source of this sequence is a man younger than 30 who had mild COVID-19 (a few samples of this study predate the infection). Cell type and time point are not known. The DNA for the CDR3 is TGCAGTGCTTGGTCTCGAGGTGAAGCTTTCTTT. Residues: CSAWSRGEAFF.